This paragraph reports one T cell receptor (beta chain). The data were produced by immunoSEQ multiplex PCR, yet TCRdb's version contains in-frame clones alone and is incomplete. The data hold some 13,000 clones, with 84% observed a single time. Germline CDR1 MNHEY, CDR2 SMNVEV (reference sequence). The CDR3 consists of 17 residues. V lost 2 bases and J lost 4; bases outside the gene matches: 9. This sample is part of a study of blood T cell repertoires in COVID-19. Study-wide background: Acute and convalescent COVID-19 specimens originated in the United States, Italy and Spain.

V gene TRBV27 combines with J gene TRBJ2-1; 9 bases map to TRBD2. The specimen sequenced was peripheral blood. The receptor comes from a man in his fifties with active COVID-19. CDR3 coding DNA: TGTGCCAGCAGTTTAGTGGCGGGAGGGCCCCTTTACAATGAGCAGTTCTTC. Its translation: CASSLVAGGPLYNEQFF.